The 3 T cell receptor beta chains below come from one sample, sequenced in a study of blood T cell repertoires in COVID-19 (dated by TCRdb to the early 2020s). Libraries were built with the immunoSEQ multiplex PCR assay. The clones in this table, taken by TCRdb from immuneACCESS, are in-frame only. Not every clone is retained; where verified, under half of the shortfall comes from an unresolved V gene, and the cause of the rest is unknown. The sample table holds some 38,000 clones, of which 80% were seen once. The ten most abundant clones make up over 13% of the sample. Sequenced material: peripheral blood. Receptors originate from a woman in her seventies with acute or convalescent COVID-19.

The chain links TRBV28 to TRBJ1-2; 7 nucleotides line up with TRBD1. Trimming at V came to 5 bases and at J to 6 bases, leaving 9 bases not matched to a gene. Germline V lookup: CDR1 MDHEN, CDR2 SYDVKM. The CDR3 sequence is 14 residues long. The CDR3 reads CASSAPDRVHGYTF. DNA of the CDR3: TGTGCCAGCAGTGCCCCCGACAGGGTTCATGGCTACACCTTC.

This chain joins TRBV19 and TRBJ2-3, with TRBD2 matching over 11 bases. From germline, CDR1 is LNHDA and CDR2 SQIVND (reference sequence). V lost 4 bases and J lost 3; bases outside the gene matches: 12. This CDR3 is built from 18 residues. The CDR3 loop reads CASSTEWSSGGYTDTQYF. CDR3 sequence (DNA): TGTGCCAGTAGTACCGAATGGTCTAGCGGGGGGTATACAGATACGCAGTATTTT.

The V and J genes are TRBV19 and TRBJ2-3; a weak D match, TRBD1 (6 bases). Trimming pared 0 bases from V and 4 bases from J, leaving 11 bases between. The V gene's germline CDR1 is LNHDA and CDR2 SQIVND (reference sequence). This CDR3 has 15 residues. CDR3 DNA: TGTGCCAGTAGTATAGATCAGGGACATCCAGATACGCAGTATTTT. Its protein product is CASSIDQGHPDTQYF.